Listed below are T cell receptor beta chains from one sample, sequenced in a study of blood T cell repertoires in COVID-19. Generated by immunoSEQ multiplex PCR, the TCRdb table keeps only in-frame clones and is missing some. The repertoire holds about 180,000 clones, with 80% to 90% as singletons. Sequenced: peripheral blood. These receptor sequences come from a woman older than 75 with COVID-19, enrolled during active disease. The CDR3 runs from the conserved cysteine through the conserved F or W. A D gene is named only where the DNA matches it firmly. Clone size is not always given. Where it is, it says once, few, many or a class for expanded clones.

clone size	V gene	J gene	D gene	CDR3 DNA	CDR3 protein
NA	TRBV11-2	TRBJ2-6	TRBD1	TGTGCCAGCAGCGTGGGACAGGGCCCCCCTGGGGCCAACGTCCTGACTTTC	CASSVGQGPPGANVLTF
few	TRBV3-1/TRBV3-2	TRBJ2-1	NA	TGTGCCAGCAGCCTGAGCCGGGACTCTCCGGGGTTCTTC	CASSLSRDSPGFF
NA	TRBV2	TRBJ1-4	TRBD1	TGTGCCAGCAGTGAAGCGGACAGGGGAGATGAAAAACTGTTTTTT	CASSEADRGDEKLFF
NA	TRBV6-6	TRBJ1-2	NA	TGTGCCAGCAGTTACTCCCAGGGATACACCTTC	CASSYSQGYTF
NA	TRBV9	TRBJ1-1	NA	TGTGCCAGCAGCGTAGGGGGCGCTGAAGCTTTCTTT	CASSVGGAEAFF
few	TRBV9	TRBJ2-7	TRBD1	TGTGCCAGCAGTCTGGGCCGGGACAGGGACCCCTACGAGCAGTACTTC	CASSLGRDRDPYEQYF
NA	TRBV5-4	TRBJ2-1	TRBD1	TGTGCCAGCAACCAGGGGGCATCCTACAATGAGCAGTTCTTC	CASNQGASYNEQFF
NA	TRBV7-9	TRBJ2-5	NA	TGTGCCAGCAGCACAGACGGTAGTGGAGGAGAGACCCAGTACTTC	CASSTDGSGGETQYF
NA	TRBV19	TRBJ1-1	NA	TGTGCCAGTAGCGGGAGGCAGGGGCTTTTCTTT	CASSGRQGLFF
NA	TRBV28	TRBJ2-7	TRBD1	TGTGCCAGCAGACCAGGGGGATACTACGAGCAGTACTTC	CASRPGGYYEQYF